A single TCR beta chain is shown here with its context. This clonotype was seen a handful of times. What this receptor recognizes is not known. Base qualities are not recorded, but no much larger clone differs from it by a single base. The data were obtained in a study of response to subunit inactivated influenza vaccine (dated by TCRdb to the late 2010s). With respect to the entire study: Deep quantitative T cell receptor repertoire profiling was used in the study to track responses to a trivalent subunit inactivated influenza vaccine.

Overall results and qualifications from the work: According to the authors, only a limited number of new T cells may be recruited by each seasonal influenza vaccination.

Library creation used RT-PCR. The sample was run on an Illumina HiSeq 2500. The raw public reads went through TCRdb reprocessing: fastp at Q25, MiXCR clone calling, in-frame beta chains kept. Rows matching on CDR3 protein sequence are summarized as one entry with the most common DNA and genes. The sample table holds 150,000 or so distinct CDR3 sequences, of which roughly 10% were seen once. The ten biggest clones cover about a third of the sample. From a lookup of the germline V gene (reference sequence), CDR1 and CDR2 are SEHNR and FQNEAQ. V trim: 5 bases; J trim: 13 bases; unmatched bases: 8. There are 11 amino acids in the CDR3, from cysteine to phenylalanine inclusive. Kept here is only the CDR3 DNA, which spans 33 bases and is read in frame from base 1.

The receptor's source is a man in his fifties or sixties who received an inactivated influenza vaccine. Donor details come from another sample of the same person, matched by shared clones. The chain is encoded by TRBV7-9 joined to TRBJ2-7, with 7 middle bases fitting TRBD1. Here the sequenced sample was CD8+ T cells sorted from PBMCs, taken less than 30 months after vaccination. The CDR3 region: CASSVSGQDYF. The DNA sequence follows: TGTGCCAGCAGCGTTTCCGGACAGGATTACTTC.